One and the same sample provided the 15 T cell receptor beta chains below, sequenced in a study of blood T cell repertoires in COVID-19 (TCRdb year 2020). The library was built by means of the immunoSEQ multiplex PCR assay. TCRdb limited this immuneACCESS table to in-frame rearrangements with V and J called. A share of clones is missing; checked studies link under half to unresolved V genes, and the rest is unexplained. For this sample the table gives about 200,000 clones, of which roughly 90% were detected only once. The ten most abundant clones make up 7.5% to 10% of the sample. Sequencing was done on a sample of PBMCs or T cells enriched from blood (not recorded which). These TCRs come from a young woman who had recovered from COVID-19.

The CDR3 loop reads CASSYRTVNTGELFF. DNA for the CDR3: TGTGCCAGCAGTTACCGGACAGTAAACACCGGGGAGCTGTTTTTT. V is TRBV6-5 and J is TRBJ2-2, with D perhaps matching TRBD1 (6 bases). Trimming removed 2 bases from V and 2 bases from J, with 9 bases in between. Germline CDR1 MNHEY, CDR2 SVGAGI. This CDR3 comprises 15 residues.

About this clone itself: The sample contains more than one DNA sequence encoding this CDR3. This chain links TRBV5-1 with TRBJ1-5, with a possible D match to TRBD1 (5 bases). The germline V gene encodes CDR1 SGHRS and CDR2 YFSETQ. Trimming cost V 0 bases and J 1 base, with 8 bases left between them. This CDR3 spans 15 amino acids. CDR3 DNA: TGCGCCAGCAGCTTGGTCGGGGGGAGCAATCAGCCCCAGCATTTT. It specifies CASSLVGGSNQPQHF. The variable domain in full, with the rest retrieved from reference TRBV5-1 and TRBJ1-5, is KAGVTQTPRYLIKTRGQQVTLSCSPISGHRSVSWYQQTPGQGLQFLFEYFSETQRNKGNFPGRFSGRQFSNSRSEMNVSTLELGDSALYLCASSLVGGSNQPQHFGDGTRLSIL.

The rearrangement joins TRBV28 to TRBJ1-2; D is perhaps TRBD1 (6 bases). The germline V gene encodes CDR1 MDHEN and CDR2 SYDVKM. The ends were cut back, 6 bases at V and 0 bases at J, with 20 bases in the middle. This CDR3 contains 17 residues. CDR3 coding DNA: TGTGCCAGCAGCCCCGGCACAGGGAGAGGGGCTAACTATGGCTACACCTTC. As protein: CASSPGTGRGANYGYTF.

CDR3 region: CASSPDIEAQYF. The CDR3 nucleotides read TGCGCCAGCAGTCCCGATATAGAGGCGCAGTATTTT. The V and J genes are TRBV5-1 and TRBJ2-3; D gene uncertain. CDR1 is SGHRS, CDR2 YFSETQ, per germline. Trimming removed 5 bases from V and 10 bases from J, with 14 bases in between. The CDR3 is 12 amino acids.

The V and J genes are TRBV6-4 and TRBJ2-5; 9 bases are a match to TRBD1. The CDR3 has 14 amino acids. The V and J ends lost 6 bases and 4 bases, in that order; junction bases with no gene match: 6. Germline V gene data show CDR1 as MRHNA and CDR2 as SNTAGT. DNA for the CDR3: TGTGCCAGCAGACAGGGGGCGCAAGGAGAGACCCAGTACTTC. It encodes CASRQGAQGETQYF.

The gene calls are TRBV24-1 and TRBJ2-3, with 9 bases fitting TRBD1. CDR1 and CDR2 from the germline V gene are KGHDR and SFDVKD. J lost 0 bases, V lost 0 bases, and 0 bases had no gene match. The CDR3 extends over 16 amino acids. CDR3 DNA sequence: TGTGCCACCAGTGATTTGGGGACAGGGAGCACAGATACGCAGTATTTT. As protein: CATSDLGTGSTDTQYF.

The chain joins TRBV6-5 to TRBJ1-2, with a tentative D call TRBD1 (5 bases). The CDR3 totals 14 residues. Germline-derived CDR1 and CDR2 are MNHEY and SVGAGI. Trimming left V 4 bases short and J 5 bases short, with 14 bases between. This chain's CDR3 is CASSLVQGNYGYTF. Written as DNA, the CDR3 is TGTGCCAGCAGTTTGGTCCAGGGTAATTATGGCTACACCTTC.

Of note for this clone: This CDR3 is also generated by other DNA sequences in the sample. DNA of the CDR3: TGTGCCAGCAGCGTAGTGGCGGGGAGCACAGATACGCAGTATTTT. Translated: CASSVVAGSTDTQYF. V usage is TRBV9 and J usage is TRBJ2-3; D might be TRBD2 (6 bases). This CDR3 is built from 15 residues. Germline CDR1 reads SGDLS; CDR2 reads YYNGEE. The V end lost 0 bases, the J end lost 0 bases, and 8 bases lay between the germline ends.

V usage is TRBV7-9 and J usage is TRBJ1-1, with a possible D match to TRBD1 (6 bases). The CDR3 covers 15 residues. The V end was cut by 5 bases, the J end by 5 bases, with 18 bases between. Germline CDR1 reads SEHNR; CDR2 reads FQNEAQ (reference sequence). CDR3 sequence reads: CASSLKSGGGTEAFF. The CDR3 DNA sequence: TGTGCCAGCAGCCTGAAGAGTGGGGGCGGTACTGAAGCTTTCTTT. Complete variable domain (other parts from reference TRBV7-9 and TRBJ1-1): DTGVSQNPRHKITKRGQNVTFRCDPISEHNRLYWYRQTLGQGPEFLTYFQNEAQLEKSRLLSDRFSAERPKGSFSTLEIQRTEQGDSAMYLCASSLKSGGGTEAFFGQGTRLTVV.

Here the CDR3 DNA reads TGTGCCAGCAGCCAAGTAGCGGGGGAATCCCTCTCCTACAATGAGCAGTTCTTC. Translated, it gives CASSQVAGESLSYNEQFF. This chain connects TRBV3-1 (or the pseudogene TRBV3-2) to TRBJ2-1; 9 positions agree with TRBD2. After removal of 1 base from V and 0 bases from J, the junction contained 7 bases not matched to a gene. CDR3 length: 18 residues. Per the germline V gene, CDR1 is LGHDT and CDR2 is YNNKEL (reference sequence).

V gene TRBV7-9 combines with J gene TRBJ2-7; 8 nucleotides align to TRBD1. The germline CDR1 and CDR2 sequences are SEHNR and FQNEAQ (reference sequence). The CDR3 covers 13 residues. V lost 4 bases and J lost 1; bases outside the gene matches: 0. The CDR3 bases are TGTGCCAGCAGCTGGGACAGGTCCTACGAGCAGTACTTC. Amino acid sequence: CASSWDRSYEQYF.

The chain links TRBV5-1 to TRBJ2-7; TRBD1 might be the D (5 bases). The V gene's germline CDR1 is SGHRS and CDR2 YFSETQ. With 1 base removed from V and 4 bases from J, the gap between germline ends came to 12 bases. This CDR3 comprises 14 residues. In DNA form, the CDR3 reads TGCGCCAGCAGCTTGCGGCAGGGCTGGTACGAGCAGTACTTC. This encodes CASSLRQGWYEQYF.

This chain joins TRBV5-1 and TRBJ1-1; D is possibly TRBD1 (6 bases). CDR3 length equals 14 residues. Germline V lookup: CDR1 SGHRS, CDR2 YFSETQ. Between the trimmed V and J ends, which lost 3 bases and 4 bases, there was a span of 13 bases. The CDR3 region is CASSSEGVGTEAFF. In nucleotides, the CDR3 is TGCGCCAGCAGCTCCGAGGGGGTAGGCACTGAAGCTTTCTTT.

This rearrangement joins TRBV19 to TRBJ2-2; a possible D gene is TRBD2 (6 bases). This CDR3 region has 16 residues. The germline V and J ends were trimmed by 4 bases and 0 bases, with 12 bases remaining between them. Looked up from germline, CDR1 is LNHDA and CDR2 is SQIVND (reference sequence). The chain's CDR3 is CASSRDSTTNTGELFF. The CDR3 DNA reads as TGTGCCAGTAGTAGGGACTCCACAACGAACACCGGGGAGCTGTTTTTT.

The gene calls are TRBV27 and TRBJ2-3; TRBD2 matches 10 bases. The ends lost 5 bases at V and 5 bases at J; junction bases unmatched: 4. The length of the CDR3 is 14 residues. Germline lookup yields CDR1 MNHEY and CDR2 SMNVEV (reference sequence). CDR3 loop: CASSHSGGVDTQYF. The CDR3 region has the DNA TGTGCCAGCAGTCACAGCGGGGGGGTAGATACGCAGTATTTT.